Following are 32 T cell receptor beta chains from one sample sequenced in a study of PD-L1 blockade in urothelial cancer. Sequencing was performed with immunoSEQ multiplex PCR; in TCRdb, only in-frame clones are kept and a portion is missing. Among roughly 110,000 clones, 91% were seen once, and the ten largest hold around 4%. Noted time point: peripheral blood 6 weeks after treatment start. The material sequenced was PBMCs, taken around atezolizumab (anti-PD-L1) treatment. These receptor sequences come from a man aged 55 to 69 with urothelial cancer.

This rearrangement joins TRBV5-1 to TRBJ2-7, with 10 bases aligning to TRBD1. The germline V gene encodes CDR1 SGHRS and CDR2 YFSETQ. With V trimmed by 3 bases and J by 6 bases, 9 bases remained unmatched. The CDR3 runs 15 residues. The CDR3 protein is CASSWGDRGSGEQYF. The DNA of the CDR3 is TGCGCCAGCAGCTGGGGGGACAGGGGTTCGGGCGAGCAGTACTTC. The entire variable domain, with the rest obtained from reference TRBV5-1 and TRBJ2-7, is as follows: KAGVTQTPRYLIKTRGQQVTLSCSPISGHRSVSWYQQTPGQGLQFLFEYFSETQRNKGNFPGRFSGRQFSNSRSEMNVSTLELGDSALYLCASSWGDRGSGEQYFGPGTRLTVT.

The chain uses TRBV2 and TRBJ2-3; D might be TRBD1 (6 bases). The CDR3 contains 15 residues. From germline, CDR1 is SNHLY and CDR2 FYNNEI. V lost 6 bases and J 7 bases, leaving 20 bases between the germline ends. In DNA, the CDR3 is TGTGCCAGCAGCCTCTCGGGACAAGGCGCTAATACGCAGTATTTT. As protein: CASSLSGQGANTQYF.

The chain carries TRBV7-7 and TRBJ2-1; TRBD2 matches 13 bases. The J segment lost 7 bases and the V segment lost 5 bases, leaving 11 bases of the junction unmatched. The CDR3 length is 17 residues. Germline values: CDR1 SSHAT, CDR2 FNYEAQ (reference sequence). The DNA of the CDR3 is TGTGCCAGCAGCCAAGTCTTACTAGCGGGGGGGCCTAATGAGCAGTTCTTC. Protein sequence: CASSQVLLAGGPNEQFF. Full variable domain (remainder filled in from reference TRBV7-7 and TRBJ2-1): GAGVSQSPRYKVTKRGQDVTLRCDPISSHATLYWYQQALGQGPEFLTYFNYEAQPDKSGLPSDRFSAERPEGSISTLTIQRTEQRDSAMYRCASSQVLLAGGPNEQFFGPGTRLTVL.

The rearrangement links TRBV6-4 to TRBJ2-2; perhaps TRBD2 as D (5 bases). The CDR3 loop spans 14 amino acids. Germline V gene lookup returns CDR1 MRHNA and CDR2 SNTAGT. V gave up 4 bases and J gave up 7 bases, with 13 bases separating them. Written as DNA, the CDR3 is TGTGCCAGCAGTGTGAGGGCGGGCAGCGGGGAGCTGTTTTTT. It yields the protein CASSVRAGSGELFF.

The chain couples TRBV7-9 to TRBJ2-5, with TRBD1 as a possible D gene (5 bases). Germline V gene data show CDR1 as SEHNR and CDR2 as FQNEAQ (reference sequence). This CDR3 has 15 amino acids. The V end lost 3 bases, the J end lost 2 bases, and 13 bases lay between the germline ends. The CDR3 reads CASSLHQDRQETQYF. CDR3 nucleotide sequence: TGTGCCAGCAGCTTGCACCAAGACAGACAAGAGACCCAGTACTTC.

The DNA for the CDR3 is TGTGCCAGCAGCCCTCCCGGGAACTATGGCTACACCTTC. Its translation is CASSPPGNYGYTF. This chain uses TRBV7-2 with TRBJ1-2; no clear D gene. Deletions cut 5 bases from V and 2 bases from J, with 9 bases between. CDR1 is SGHTA, CDR2 FQGNSA, per germline. The CDR3 runs 13 residues.

The V gene is TRBV29-1, the J gene TRBJ2-3; 11 positions match TRBD2. J lost 2 bases, V lost 7 bases, and 5 bases had no gene match. Germline assignment: CDR1 SQVTM and CDR2 ANQGSEA. This CDR3 is built from 14 residues. The CDR3 here is CSGGTSGPTDTQYF. Here the CDR3 DNA reads TGCAGCGGCGGGACTAGCGGACCCACAGATACGCAGTATTTT.

The gene calls are TRBV19 and TRBJ1-2, with TRBD1 as a possible D gene (5 bases). This CDR3 has 13 amino acids. Looked up from germline, CDR1 is LNHDA and CDR2 is SQIVND (reference sequence). V shed 5 bases and J shed 4 bases, with 11 bases lying between them. The CDR3 loop reads CASSDTGLYGYTF. The CDR3 region has the DNA TGTGCCAGTAGTGACACGGGACTCTATGGCTACACCTTC.

The rearrangement links TRBV2 to TRBJ1-5; D uncertain. Trimming took off 4 bases at V and 6 bases at J, with 13 bases between the two ends. The CDR3 extends over 14 amino acids. CDR1 is SNHLY and CDR2 is FYNNEI in the germline V gene. The CDR3 reads CASSVLGGGQPQHF. The DNA for the CDR3 is TGTGCCAGCAGTGTCTTGGGAGGCGGTCAGCCCCAGCATTTT. Combining the CDR3 with reference TRBV2 and TRBJ1-5 gives the whole variable domain EPEVTQTPSHQVTQMGQEVILRCVPISNHLYFYWYRQILGQKVEFLVSFYNNEISEKSEIFDDQFSVERPDGSNFTLKIRSTKLEDSAMYFCASSVLGGGQPQHFGDGTRLSIL.

V usage is TRBV5-6 and J usage is TRBJ2-4; TRBD2 matches 7 bases. The CDR3 spans 14 residues. The germline gives CDR1 SGHDT, CDR2 YYEEEE. Unmatched junction bases numbered 0, after V lost 3 bases and J lost 0 bases. The CDR3 region is CASSWGGAKNIQYF. The CDR3 bases are TGTGCCAGCAGCTGGGGGGGAGCCAAAAACATTCAGTACTTC.

The V gene is TRBV10-2, the J gene TRBJ2-2; 7 nucleotides line up with TRBD2. The V segment lost 0 bases and the J segment 2 bases; nucleotides outside the gene matches: 6. Germline lookup yields CDR1 WSHSY and CDR2 SAAADI. This CDR3 spans 17 amino acids. As DNA, the CDR3 is TGCGCCAGCAGTGAGTCGGCGCTAGCGGACAACACCGGGGAGCTGTTTTTT. Encoded protein: CASSESALADNTGELFF.

Written as DNA, the CDR3 is TGTGCCAGCTCACCCGGACAGGGACTAAGCTCCTACGAGCAGTACTTC. Translated, it gives CASSPGQGLSSYEQYF. The chain has TRBV18 and TRBJ2-7; D perhaps matches TRBD1 (8 bases). V shed 3 bases and J shed 0 bases, with 15 bases lying between them. The germline gives CDR1 KGHSH, CDR2 LQKENI. The CDR3 extends over 16 amino acids. Looking up the rest from reference TRBV18 and TRBJ2-7 gives the full variable domain: NAGVMQNPRHLVRRRGQEARLRCSPMKGHSHVYWYRQLPEEGLKFMVYLQKENIIDESGMPKERFSAEFPKEGPSILRIQQVVRGDSAAYFCASSPGQGLSSYEQYFGPGTRLTVT.

The gene calls are TRBV29-1 and TRBJ2-3, with D tentatively TRBD2 (7 bases). Trimming cost V 0 bases and J 7 bases, with 11 bases left between them. In germline, CDR1 is SQVTM, CDR2 ANQGSEA. The CDR3 length is 13 residues. In DNA form, the CDR3 reads TGCAGCGTTGAAGATGGGGGGGCGAATACGCAGTATTTT. Protein sequence: CSVEDGGANTQYF.

This chain connects TRBV29-1 to TRBJ2-7; weak D call: TRBD1 (6 bases). Germline V gene lookup returns CDR1 SQVTM and CDR2 ANQGSEA. CDR3 length: 12 amino acids. The V gene lost 3 bases and the J gene lost 7 bases, with 13 bases spanning the gap. The CDR3 region is CSVDWGRGEQYF. CDR3 bases: TGCAGCGTTGACTGGGGGCGAGGGGAGCAGTACTTC.

The V and J genes are TRBV28 and TRBJ2-5, with 9 positions matching TRBD1. The CDR3 extends over 16 amino acids. Trimming took 6 bases from V and 2 from J; bases not matched to a gene: 10. Germline assignment: CDR1 MDHEN and CDR2 SYDVKM. The CDR3 protein is CASRHTGGSGQETQYF. CDR3 DNA: TGTGCCAGCAGACACACAGGGGGCAGTGGGCAAGAGACCCAGTACTTC.

The chain employs TRBV5-1 and TRBJ2-7, with D possibly matching TRBD2 (6 bases). Between the trimmed V and J ends, which lost 4 bases and 1 base, there was a span of 12 bases. The germline CDR1 and CDR2 sequences are SGHRS and YFSETQ. The CDR3 has 14 residues. The chain's CDR3 is CASSPGLGSYEQYF. CDR3 DNA: TGCGCCAGCAGCCCGGGACTGGGTTCCTACGAGCAGTACTTC.

The chain joins TRBV4-1 to TRBJ2-3; 7 nucleotides agree with TRBD2. Germline V CDR1 and CDR2: MGHRA, YSYEKL. The V gene end was trimmed by 1 base and the J gene end by 6 bases; junction bases not matched to a gene: 4. The CDR3 consists of 14 residues. The CDR3 DNA is TGCGCCAGCAGCCAAGGGGACTATCTTGATACGCAGTATTTT. It specifies CASSQGDYLDTQYF.

The chain joins TRBV19 to TRBJ1-4, with 7 nucleotides matching TRBD1. The V and J ends lost 5 bases and 6 bases, in that order; junction bases with no gene match: 9. CDR3 length: 15 residues. CDR1 LNHDA and CDR2 SQIVND come from the germline V gene (reference sequence). Here the CDR3 reads CASSADRSRDEKLFF. The CDR3 DNA sequence: TGTGCCAGTAGTGCGGACAGGTCTCGGGATGAAAAACTGTTTTTT.

The chain uses TRBV19 and TRBJ2-1, with 9 bases that match TRBD2. Germline V gives CDR1 LNHDA, CDR2 SQIVND (reference sequence). The CDR3 extends over 14 amino acids. The junction had 9 bases not matched to a gene; V was cut back by 10 bases and J by 5 bases. The CDR3 is CATPEPSGDNEQFF. CDR3 in DNA: TGTGCCACCCCGGAGCCTAGCGGGGACAATGAGCAGTTCTTC.

This clone was picked up one time. V gene TRBV9 combines with J gene TRBJ2-1, with D uncertain. The CDR3 covers 13 residues. CDR1 is SGDLS, CDR2 YYNGEE, per germline. Trimming stripped 0 bases from V and 4 bases from J, with 5 bases between. CDR3 nucleotides: TGTGCCAGCAGCGTAGCGCTATACAATGAGCAGTTCTTC. It translates to CASSVALYNEQFF.

This clone was recorded once. CDR3 amino acids: CASSPRTGRETQYF. The CDR3 coding sequence is TGTGCCAGTAGTCCCCGGACAGGGCGGGAGACCCAGTACTTC. The chain couples TRBV19 to TRBJ2-5; TRBD1 agrees at 8 bases. The CDR3 has 14 amino acids. Looked up from germline, CDR1 is LNHDA and CDR2 is SQIVND (reference sequence). V gave up 5 bases and J gave up 5 bases; unmatched junction bases: 7.

This chain connects TRBV7-3 to TRBJ2-2; perhaps TRBD1 as D (5 bases). Looked up from germline, CDR1 is SGHTA and CDR2 is FQGTGA. V lost 5 bases and J lost 4, with 11 bases in between. This CDR3 spans 14 amino acids. DNA for the CDR3: TGTGCCAGCAGCCCAGGGCGGACCACCGGGGAGCTGTTTTTT. Amino acid sequence: CASSPGRTTGELFF.

V and J are TRBV18 and TRBJ2-2, with 8 bases that match TRBD2. There are 17 residues in the CDR3. V dropped 5 bases and J dropped 1; count of bases not matched to a gene: 9. Germline CDR1 KGHSH, CDR2 LQKENI. DNA of the CDR3: TGTGCCAGCTCAAGGACTCTAGCGGGCTTGAACACCGGGGAGCTGTTTTTT. This encodes CASSRTLAGLNTGELFF.

The chain couples TRBV6-5 to TRBJ2-1; D might be TRBD1 (6 bases). V was clipped by 2 bases and J by 8 bases, with 13 bases between them. CDR3 size: 14 residues. Looked up from germline, CDR1 is MNHEY and CDR2 is SVGAGI. This CDR3 reads CASSYQAGADEQFF. CDR3 nucleotide sequence: TGTGCCAGCAGTTACCAGGCAGGGGCCGATGAGCAGTTCTTC.

The sample holds one count of this clone. The genes are TRBV28 and TRBJ2-5; D gene unclear. The CDR3 is 11 residues long. V lost 8 bases and J 2 bases, leaving 6 bases between the germline ends. The germline CDR1 and CDR2 sequences are MDHEN and SYDVKM. CDR3 nucleotide sequence: TGTGCCAGCGGCATACAAGAGACCCAGTACTTC. Translated, it gives CASGIQETQYF.

The chain recombines TRBV6-6 with TRBJ1-1; possible D gene TRBD1, 5 bases. Trimming cost V 8 bases and J 0 bases, with 13 bases left between them. This CDR3 has 14 amino acids. Germline CDR1 is MNHNY and CDR2 is SVGAGI (reference sequence). This CDR3 reads CASVLGHVNTEAFF. The CDR3 nucleotides read TGTGCCAGCGTACTTGGACACGTGAACACTGAAGCTTTCTTT.

This clone has a single count. This chain links TRBV5-1 with TRBJ2-5; TRBD2 aligns across 13 bases. V shed 4 bases, J shed 2 bases, and the junction held 5 bases outside the gene matches. CDR3 length equals 16 residues. Germline-derived CDR1 and CDR2 are SGHRS and YFSETQ. The CDR3: CASSNRTSGGQETQYF. The CDR3 DNA sequence: TGCGCCAGCAGCAACCGGACTAGCGGGGGTCAAGAGACCCAGTACTTC.

There are a few counts of this clone. This chain joins TRBV15 and TRBJ2-7; TRBD1 might be the D (6 bases). CDR1 and CDR2 (germline): LNHNV, YYDKDF (reference sequence). The CDR3 runs to 13 residues. V gave up 0 bases and J gave up 4 bases, with 7 bases separating them. In DNA form, the CDR3 reads TGTGCCACCAGCAGAGAAACAGGGTACGAGCAGTACTTC. Its protein is CATSRETGYEQYF.

This clone was detected only once. The chain links TRBV27 to TRBJ1-2; D is unresolved. The V end lost 6 bases, the J end lost 8 bases, and 16 bases lay between the germline ends. The V gene's germline CDR1 is MNHEY and CDR2 SMNVEV (reference sequence). This CDR3 spans 13 amino acids. The CDR3 reads CASSPRDGGGYTF. The DNA of the CDR3 is TGTGCCAGCAGCCCCCGTGACGGCGGAGGCTACACCTTC.

The rearrangement joins TRBV28 to TRBJ2-7; D is uncertain. Germline values: CDR1 MDHEN, CDR2 SYDVKM. The CDR3 contains 12 residues. V was cut by 2 bases and J by 6 bases, with 8 bases left in between. CDR3 DNA sequence: TGTGCCAGCAGTTTACCCCCCCTCGAGCAGTACTTC. Translated, it gives CASSLPPLEQYF.

This chain connects TRBV6-1 to TRBJ2-7; D may be TRBD2 (6 bases). Trimming pared 4 bases from V and 4 bases from J, leaving 11 bases between. CDR3 length: 13 residues. The germline gives CDR1 MNHNS, CDR2 SASEGT. The CDR3 sequence is CASSVGLRYEQYF. DNA for the CDR3: TGTGCCAGCAGTGTGGGACTGCGATACGAGCAGTACTTC.

This sequence joins TRBV5-1 and TRBJ1-3; tentatively, D is TRBD1 (5 bases). The CDR3 sequence is 14 residues long. CDR1 is SGHRS, CDR2 YFSETQ, per germline. V lost 3 bases and J lost 0, with 7 bases in between. The CDR3 sequence: CASSSGISGNTIYF. The CDR3 coding sequence is TGCGCCAGCAGCTCAGGGATCTCTGGAAACACCATATATTTT. The whole variable domain, remainder taken from reference TRBV5-1 and TRBJ1-3, is KAGVTQTPRYLIKTRGQQVTLSCSPISGHRSVSWYQQTPGQGLQFLFEYFSETQRNKGNFPGRFSGRQFSNSRSEMNVSTLELGDSALYLCASSSGISGNTIYFGEGSWLTVV.